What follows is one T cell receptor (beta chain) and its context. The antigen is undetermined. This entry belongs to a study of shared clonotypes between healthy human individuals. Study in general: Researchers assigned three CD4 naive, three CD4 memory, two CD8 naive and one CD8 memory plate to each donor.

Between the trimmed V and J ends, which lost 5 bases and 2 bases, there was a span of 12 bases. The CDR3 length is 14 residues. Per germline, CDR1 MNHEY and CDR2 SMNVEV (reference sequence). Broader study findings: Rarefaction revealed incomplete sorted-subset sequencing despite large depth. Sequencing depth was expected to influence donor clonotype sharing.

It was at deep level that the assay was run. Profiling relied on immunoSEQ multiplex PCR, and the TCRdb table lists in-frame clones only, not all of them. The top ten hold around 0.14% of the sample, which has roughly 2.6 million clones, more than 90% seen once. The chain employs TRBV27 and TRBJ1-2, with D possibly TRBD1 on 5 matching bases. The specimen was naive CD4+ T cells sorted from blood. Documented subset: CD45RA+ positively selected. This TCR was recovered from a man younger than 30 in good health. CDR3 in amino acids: CASSQGVLNYGYTF. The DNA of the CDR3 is TGTGCCAGCAGTCAAGGGGTACTAAACTATGGCTACACCTTC.